This entry lists 22 T cell receptor beta chains sequenced from one sample in a study of graft-versus-host responses after intestinal transplantation. No antigens are known for them. Method: immunoSEQ multiplex PCR; TCRdb's copy keeps in-frame clones and lacks some. In the table there are about 39,000 clones, 90% to 95% of which are singletons. The sample consisted of unstimulated CD8+ T cells sorted from spleen or lymph node cells, taken before transplant. These receptors originate from a human donor who was the organ donor for an intestinal transplant.

The chain couples TRBV13 to TRBJ1-3, with 8 nucleotides matching TRBD1. Losses at the gene ends were 5 bases for V and 3 bases for J; bases not matched to a gene: 3. From germline, CDR1 is PRHDT and CDR2 FYEKMQ (reference sequence). The CDR3 sequence is 14 residues long. The CDR3 DNA follows: TGTGCCAGCAGCACAACAGGGGGTGGAAACACCATATATTTT. Its protein product is CASSTTGGGNTIYF.

The rearrangement joins TRBV29-1 to TRBJ2-1; 8 bases agree with TRBD2. This CDR3 is built from 15 residues. In germline, CDR1 is SQVTM, CDR2 ANQGSEA. After removal of 3 bases from V and 4 bases from J, the junction contained 8 bases not matched to a gene. In DNA, the CDR3 is TGCAGCGTTGAGGAAGCGGGGGTTGCTTACAATGAGCAGTTCTTC. Translation gives CSVEEAGVAYNEQFF.

This chain connects TRBV29-1 to TRBJ2-1; D is unclear. The CDR3 runs to 13 residues. The ends were cut back, 4 bases at V and 4 bases at J, with 11 bases in the middle. Germline V gene data show CDR1 as SQVTM and CDR2 as ANQGSEA. The CDR3, as DNA: TGCAGCGTTGGCCAGCGAGAATACAATGAGCAGTTCTTC. Translation: CSVGQREYNEQFF.

V gene TRBV30 combines with J gene TRBJ2-7; 7 bases are a match to TRBD2. This CDR3 has 13 residues. Trimming at V came to 2 bases and at J to 6 bases, leaving 7 bases not matched to a gene. Germline V gene data show CDR1 as GTSNPN and CDR2 as SVGIG (reference sequence). Written as DNA, the CDR3 is TGTGCCTGGAGTTTCTCCCCGGGAGGCGAGCAGTACTTC. Amino acids: CAWSFSPGGEQYF.

The V call is TRBV9, the J call TRBJ2-7; tentatively, D is TRBD1 or TRBD2 (6 bases each). The germline V and J ends were trimmed by 4 bases and 4 bases, with 15 bases remaining between them. The CDR3 has 14 amino acids. CDR1 SGDLS and CDR2 YYNGEE come from the germline V gene. The DNA for the CDR3 is TGTGCCAGCAGCCCGTCGGGGGCAACTTACGAGCAGTACTTC. It yields the protein CASSPSGATYEQYF.

The rearrangement links TRBV4-2 to TRBJ2-5; no definite D call. The J call may be in error: the DNA end matches TRBJ2-7 better. CDR1 is LGHNA, CDR2 YNFKEQ, per germline. This CDR3 is 12 amino acids long. Written as DNA, the CDR3 is TGTGCCAGCAGCCAAGATGTCCACGAGCAGTACTTC. Protein product: CASSQDVHEQYF.

The chain has TRBV28 and TRBJ1-2; TRBD1 matches 8 bases. The CDR3 loop spans 14 amino acids. V lost 3 bases to trimming and J lost 5 bases; unmatched junction nucleotides: 5. The germline V gene has CDR1 MDHEN and CDR2 SYDVKM. CDR3 sequence (DNA): TGTGCCAGCAGTTTTACGGACAGGGTTTATGGCTACACCTTC. Amino acid sequence: CASSFTDRVYGYTF.

The V call is TRBV6-1, the J call TRBJ1-1, with a tentative D call TRBD1 (5 bases). The germline V and J ends were trimmed by 3 bases and 5 bases, with 16 bases remaining between them. This CDR3 region has 15 residues. CDR1 is MNHNS, CDR2 SASEGT, per germline. The CDR3 loop reads CASSEPPGPLTEAFF. The CDR3 coding sequence is TGTGCCAGCAGTGAGCCCCCGGGGCCTTTAACTGAAGCTTTCTTT.

The chain links TRBV4-1 to TRBJ2-7; D not resolved. The CDR3 extends over 13 amino acids. In germline, CDR1 is MGHRA, CDR2 YSYEKL. V dropped 2 bases and J dropped 5 bases, with 10 bases sitting between them. This CDR3 is CASSQRHEHEQYF. In nucleotides, the CDR3 is TGCGCCAGCAGCCAACGACATGAACACGAGCAGTACTTC.

This clone appeared a single time. The chain employs TRBV2 and TRBJ1-6; D possibly corresponds to TRBD1 (5 bases). The germline V and J ends were trimmed by 4 bases and 0 bases, with 19 bases remaining between them. Germline V CDR1 and CDR2: SNHLY, FYNNEI. The CDR3 length is 19 residues. The CDR3 is CASSGPGPSDFSYNSPLHF. In DNA form, the CDR3 reads TGTGCCAGCAGTGGTCCGGGGCCCTCTGATTTCTCCTATAATTCACCCCTCCACTTT.

The rearrangement joins TRBV7-2 to TRBJ1-2; D may be TRBD1 (5 bases). V shed 1 base and J shed 1 base, with 13 bases lying between them. Germline V lookup: CDR1 SGHTA, CDR2 FQGNSA. The CDR3 totals 16 residues. In nucleotides, the CDR3 is TGTGCCAGCAGCTTAGTAGGGGCAGGCCTTAACTATGGCTACACCTTC. It is translated as CASSLVGAGLNYGYTF.

The chain employs TRBV20-1 and TRBJ1-2; 9 positions agree with TRBD1. After removal of 5 bases from V and 8 bases from J, the junction contained 3 bases not matched to a gene. This CDR3 has 11 amino acids. Germline CDR1 DFQATT, CDR2 SNEGSKA (reference sequence). The CDR3 reads CSAPDRGGYTF. In DNA form, the CDR3 reads TGCAGTGCTCCGGACAGGGGCGGCTACACCTTC.

This chain links TRBV6-5 with TRBJ2-7; 8 nucleotides line up with TRBD2. Losses at the gene ends were 3 bases for V and 5 bases for J; bases not matched to a gene: 3. The CDR3 has 13 residues. Germline V gene data show CDR1 as MNHEY and CDR2 as SVGAGI. The CDR3 spells CASSYPGGDEQYF. The CDR3 DNA is TGTGCCAGCAGTTATCCGGGAGGGGACGAGCAGTACTTC.

The CDR3 bases are TGCGCCAGCAGCCAAGAGGAGGGGCAGTACGTGAATGGCTACACCTTC. Its translation is CASSQEEGQYVNGYTF. This sequence joins TRBV4-1 and TRBJ1-2; D is possibly TRBD1 (5 bases). The germline gives CDR1 MGHRA, CDR2 YSYEKL. Trimming left V 0 bases short and J 6 bases short, with 17 bases between. This CDR3 region has 16 residues.

The chain employs TRBV14 and TRBJ2-7; D is unclear. The CDR3 spans 13 residues. Trimming took off 5 bases at V and 0 bases at J, with 8 bases between the two ends. The V gene's germline CDR1 is SGHDN and CDR2 FVKESK. The CDR3 DNA reads as TGTGCCAGCAGCTTACTCGGCTCCTACGAGCAGTACTTC. The encoded protein is CASSLLGSYEQYF.

The CDR3 here is CASSQGRRAGVTDTQYF. The CDR3 DNA follows: TGCGCCAGCAGCCAAGGCAGACGTGCGGGGGTCACAGATACGCAGTATTTT. The chain uses TRBV4-3 and TRBJ2-3; 7 bases line up with TRBD2. This CDR3 is built from 17 residues. Germline CDR1 reads LGHNA; CDR2 reads YSLEER. J gave up 2 bases and V 1 base, and 9 bases lay outside the gene matches.

The chain is built from TRBV14 and TRBJ2-7; 7 bases are shared with TRBD1. Germline V CDR1 and CDR2: SGHDN, FVKESK. The length of the CDR3 is 13 residues. With V trimmed by 6 bases and J by 6 bases, 8 bases remained unmatched. This chain's CDR3 is CASRMTGFGEQYF. The CDR3 bases are TGTGCCAGCAGAATGACAGGGTTCGGCGAGCAGTACTTC.

This rearrangement joins TRBV7-9 to TRBJ2-7; possibly TRBD2 for D (7 bases). Trimming cost V 6 bases and J 3 bases, with 12 bases left between them. CDR1 SEHNR and CDR2 FQNEAQ come from the germline V gene (reference sequence). This CDR3 region has 13 residues. In DNA form, the CDR3 reads TGTGCCAGCAGTCGGGGGGCGATCTACGAGCAGTACTTC. Translation gives CASSRGAIYEQYF.

This rearrangement joins TRBV6-5 to TRBJ2-3; D unresolved. CDR1 and CDR2 from the germline V gene are MNHEY and SVGAGI. CDR3 size: 15 residues. V lost 0 bases and J lost 4, with 11 bases in between. CDR3 protein: CASSYSIVSPDTQYF. The CDR3 nucleotides read TGTGCCAGCAGTTACTCCATAGTATCCCCAGATACGCAGTATTTT.

The chain employs TRBV4-3 and TRBJ1-3, with no clear D. The V gene lost 0 bases and the J gene lost 0 bases, with 12 bases spanning the gap. CDR1 LGHNA and CDR2 YSLEER come from the germline V gene. CDR3 length: 17 residues. This CDR3 is CASSQDSEGPSGNTIYF. CDR3 nucleotide sequence: TGCGCCAGCAGCCAAGATAGTGAAGGGCCCTCTGGAAACACCATATATTTT.

The J gene is TRBJ2-3, the V gene TRBV6-5; no definite D call. The CDR3 consists of 14 residues. Per germline, CDR1 MNHEY and CDR2 SVGAGI. V was clipped by 6 bases and J by 6 bases, with 16 bases between them. CDR3 sequence: CASRVSIDWDTQYF. The CDR3 nucleotides read TGTGCCAGCAGGGTGTCTATTGACTGGGATACGCAGTATTTT.

The chain recombines TRBV7-8 with TRBJ2-5, with TRBD1 matching 9 bases. J was trimmed by 1 base and V by 5 bases; bases with no gene match: 5. The CDR3 length is 15 residues. Germline CDR1 is SGHVS and CDR2 is FQNEAQ. The CDR3 nucleotides are TGTGCCAGCAGCGTGACAGGGGGTTCCCAAGAGACCCAGTACTTC. It is translated as CASSVTGGSQETQYF.